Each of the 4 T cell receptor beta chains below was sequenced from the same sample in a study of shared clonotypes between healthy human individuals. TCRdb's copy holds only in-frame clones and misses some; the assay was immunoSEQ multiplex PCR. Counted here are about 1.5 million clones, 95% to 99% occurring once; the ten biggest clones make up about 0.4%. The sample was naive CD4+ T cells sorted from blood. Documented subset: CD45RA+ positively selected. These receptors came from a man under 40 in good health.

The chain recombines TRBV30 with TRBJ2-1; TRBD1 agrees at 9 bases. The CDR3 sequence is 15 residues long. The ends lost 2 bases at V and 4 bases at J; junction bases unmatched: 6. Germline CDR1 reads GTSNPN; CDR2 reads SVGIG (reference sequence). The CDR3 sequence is CAWSPGQGMYNEQFF. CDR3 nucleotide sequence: TGTGCCTGGAGTCCCGGACAGGGGATGTACAATGAGCAGTTCTTC.

Written as DNA, the CDR3 is TGTGCCTCCCACCGTGACGGGCAGCAGTACTTC. It specifies CASHRDGQQYF. The chain has TRBV30 and TRBJ2-7; no reliable D call. Trimming shortened V by 7 bases and J by 8 bases, and 15 bases separated the two germline ends. Germline assignment: CDR1 GTSNPN and CDR2 SVGIG (reference sequence). The CDR3 totals 11 residues.

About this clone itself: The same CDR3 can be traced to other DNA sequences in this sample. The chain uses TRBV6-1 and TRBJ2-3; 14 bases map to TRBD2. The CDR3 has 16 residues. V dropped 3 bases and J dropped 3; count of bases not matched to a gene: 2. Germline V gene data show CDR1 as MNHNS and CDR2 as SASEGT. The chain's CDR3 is CASSERTSGRTDTQYF. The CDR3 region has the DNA TGTGCCAGCAGTGAGAGGACTAGCGGGAGGACAGATACGCAGTATTTT.

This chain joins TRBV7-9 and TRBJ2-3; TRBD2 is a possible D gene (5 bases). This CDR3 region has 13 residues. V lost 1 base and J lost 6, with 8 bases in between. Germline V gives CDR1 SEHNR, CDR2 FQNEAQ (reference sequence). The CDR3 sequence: CASSLVGLDTQYF. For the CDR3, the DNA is TGTGCCAGCAGCTTAGTCGGACTGGATACGCAGTATTTT.